These T cell receptor beta chains were read from a single sample in a study of identifying expanded T cells in peripheral blood. TCRdb's copy holds only in-frame clones and misses some; the assay was immunoSEQ multiplex PCR. This table holds about 85,000 clones, about 89% found once. The specimen was blood. These receptors came from a person between 18 and 70 years old in good health. The CDR3 runs from the conserved cysteine through the conserved F or W. Fields, in order: J gene, V gene, clone size, D gene, CDR3 protein, CDR3 DNA. A D gene is named only where the DNA matches it firmly. A row's size may be missing; if present it is once, few, many or a size class.

TRBJ2-2,TRBV7-9,few,TRBD1,CASSLAWTGTDTGELFF,TGTGCCAGCAGCTTAGCCTGGACAGGGACTGACACCGGGGAGCTGTTTTTT
TRBJ2-7,TRBV7-8,-,TRBD2,CASSLVASGSAYEQYF,TGTGCCAGCAGCTTAGTGGCTAGCGGGTCAGCCTACGAGCAGTACTTC
TRBJ2-7,TRBV6-5,-,TRBD2,CASTRLAGAYEQYF,TGTGCCAGCACAAGACTAGCGGGAGCCTACGAGCAGTACTTC
TRBJ2-5,TRBV7-7,-,TRBD2,CASRPGTSGRETQYF,TGTGCTAGCAGGCCCGGGACTAGCGGGAGGGAGACCCAGTACTTC
TRBJ2-3,TRBV9,-,-,CASTPTRTDTQYF,TGTGCCAGCACCCCGACCCGCACAGATACGCAGTATTTT
TRBJ1-5,TRBV28,-,TRBD1,CASSFQGQGDQPQHF,TGTGCCAGCAGTTTCCAGGGACAGGGGGATCAGCCCCAGCATTTT
TRBJ2-2,TRBV18,-,TRBD2,CASSPGSGSGNTGELFF,TGTGCCAGCTCACCCGGGAGCGGGAGCGGGAACACCGGGGAGCTGTTTTTT
TRBJ1-2,TRBV13,-,TRBD1,CASSSWTGQYGYTF,TGTGCCAGCAGCTCGTGGACAGGGCAATATGGCTACACCTTC
TRBJ1-1,TRBV29-1,few,-,CSVDETGDTEAFF,TGCAGCGTTGATGAGACGGGGGACACTGAAGCTTTCTTT
TRBJ1-1,TRBV5-1,-,-,CASSLDRLNTEAFF,TGCGCCAGCAGTCTCGACAGGCTGAACACTGAAGCTTTCTTT
TRBJ2-7,TRBV7-2,-,-,CASSFTLGLLAYEQYF,TGTGCCAGCAGCTTTACCCTCGGTCTCTTGGCCTACGAGCAGTACTTC
TRBJ1-1,TRBV6-5,-,-,CASRNPRGNTEAFF,TGTGCCAGCAGGAACCCGAGGGGGAACACTGAAGCTTTCTTT
TRBJ1-2,TRBV7-2,-,TRBD1,CASSFDRGGYGYTF,TGTGCCAGCAGCTTCGACAGGGGGGGATATGGCTACACCTTC
TRBJ1-2,TRBV2,-,-,CASLRGEGYGYTF,TGTGCCAGCCTTCGAGGGGAGGGCTATGGCTACACCTTC
TRBJ2-3,TRBV7-2,-,TRBD2,CASSLVSGSTDTQYF,TGTGCCAGCAGCTTAGTTAGCGGGAGTACAGATACGCAGTATTTT
TRBJ1-2,TRBV27,few,TRBD1,CASSLSGTGYGYTF,TGTGCCAGCAGCCTGAGTGGGACAGGGTATGGCTACACCTTC
TRBJ2-1,TRBV13,-,-,CASSDVTGIDNEQFF,TGTGCCAGCAGCGATGTAACCGGGATCGACAATGAGCAGTTCTTC
TRBJ2-1,TRBV4-3,-,TRBD2,CASSLLAGGHYNEQFF,TGCGCCAGCAGCCTCTTAGCGGGAGGGCATTACAATGAGCAGTTCTTC
TRBJ2-5,TRBV6-5,-,-,CASSYSDGETQYF,TGTGCCAGCAGTTACTCGGACGGAGAGACCCAGTACTTC
TRBJ1-6,TRBV6-1,-,-,CASSESWGKLDNSPLHF,TGTGCCAGCAGTGAGAGCTGGGGGAAACTAGATAATTCACCCCTCCACTTT
TRBJ1-1,TRBV11-2,-,-,CASSLEESSNTEAFF,TGTGCCAGCAGCTTAGAGGAGAGTTCGAACACTGAAGCTTTCTTT
TRBJ2-2,TRBV4-2,-,-,CASSPERTDITGELFF,TGTGCCAGCAGCCCAGAGAGGACGGACATCACCGGGGAGCTGTTTTTT
TRBJ2-2,TRBV5-6,-,-,CASSFSGRNTGELFF,TGTGCCAGCAGCTTCTCGGGGCGGAACACCGGGGAGCTGTTTTTT
TRBJ1-5,TRBV5-1,-,-,CASSLGGADQPQHF,TGCGCCAGCAGCTTGGGGGGGGCCGATCAGCCCCAGCATTTT
TRBJ2-1,TRBV13,-,TRBD1,CASSLFQGEGANEQFF,TGTGCCAGCAGCTTATTTCAGGGCGAGGGGGCTAATGAGCAGTTCTTC
TRBJ2-5,TRBV19,-,TRBD2,CASSIYRGGGETQYF,TGTGCCAGTAGTATTTATCGGGGGGGCGGAGAGACCCAGTACTTC
TRBJ1-2,TRBV7-9,-,-,CASSFPGALANYGYTF,TGTGCCAGCAGCTTTCCGGGGGCGCTAGCTAACTATGGCTACACCTTC
TRBJ2-1,TRBV7-2,-,TRBD2,CASNPSGGTYNEQFF,TGTGCCAGCAACCCTAGCGGGGGGACCTACAATGAGCAGTTCTTC
TRBJ2-2,TRBV5-1,-,TRBD2,CASSLASGTNTGELFF,TGCGCCAGCAGCTTGGCCAGCGGGACGAACACCGGGGAGCTGTTTTTT
TRBJ1-6,TRBV2,once,TRBD1,CASSELRGQGSPLHF,TGTGCCAGCAGTGAATTAAGGGGGCAGGGATCACCCCTCCACTTT
TRBJ2-5,TRBV6-1,-,-,CASSDRVETQYF,TGTGCCAGCAGTGACAGGGTCGAGACCCAGTACTTC
TRBJ2-5,TRBV18,-,TRBD2,CASSPAGGPETQYF,TGTGCCAGCTCACCCGCGGGGGGCCCAGAGACCCAGTACTTC
TRBJ1-4,TRBV6-5,-,-,CASSYSKASEKLFF,TGTGCCAGCAGTTACTCGAAGGCGAGTGAAAAACTGTTTTTT
TRBJ2-1,TRBV5-8,-,TRBD2,CASSLRGGIYNEQFF,TGTGCCAGCAGCTTACGCGGGGGGATTTACAATGAGCAGTTCTTC
TRBJ2-1,TRBV4-3,-,TRBD2,CASSQDPGGTYNEQFF,TGCGCCAGCAGTCAAGACCCCGGGGGGACCTACAATGAGCAGTTCTTC
TRBJ1-5,TRBV2,-,TRBD1,CASRVDRASTYQPQHF,TGTGCCAGCAGAGTGGACAGGGCCAGCACGTATCAGCCCCAGCATTTT
TRBJ2-7,TRBV28,-,TRBD1,CASRGTGGPQEQYF,TGTGCCAGCAGGGGGACAGGGGGCCCTCAGGAGCAGTACTTC
TRBJ2-2,TRBV6-4,-,TRBD1,CASSQQGTGELFF,TGTGCCAGCAGCCAACAGGGGACCGGGGAGCTGTTTTTT
TRBJ2-3,TRBV7-2,-,-,CASRGQGGWDTQYF,TGTGCCAGCAGAGGCCAGGGGGGATGGGATACGCAGTATTTT
TRBJ2-7,TRBV6-1,-,-,CASRIYQGGPYEQYF,TGTGCCAGCCGCATATACCAAGGAGGGCCCTACGAGCAGTACTTC
TRBJ2-3,TRBV25-1,-,TRBD2,CASSVPGGADTQYF,TGTGCCAGCAGTGTACCGGGAGGGGCAGATACGCAGTATTTT
TRBJ2-6,TRBV4-3,-,TRBD2,CASSQVYFRSGGWANVLTF,TGCGCCAGCAGCCAAGTGTATTTCAGGAGCGGGGGCTGGGCCAACGTCCTGACTTTC
TRBJ1-1,TRBV19,-,-,CASSIGPGLTTEAFF,TGTGCCAGTAGTATAGGGCCGGGGTTGACGACTGAAGCTTTCTTT
TRBJ2-7,TRBV6-6,-,TRBD2,CASSNPGGSYEQYF,TGTGCCAGCAGTAACCCGGGAGGCTCCTACGAGCAGTACTTC
TRBJ1-2,TRBV15,-,-,CATSRDPGVFYGYTF,TGTGCCACCAGCAGAGACCCGGGGGTTTTCTATGGCTACACCTTC